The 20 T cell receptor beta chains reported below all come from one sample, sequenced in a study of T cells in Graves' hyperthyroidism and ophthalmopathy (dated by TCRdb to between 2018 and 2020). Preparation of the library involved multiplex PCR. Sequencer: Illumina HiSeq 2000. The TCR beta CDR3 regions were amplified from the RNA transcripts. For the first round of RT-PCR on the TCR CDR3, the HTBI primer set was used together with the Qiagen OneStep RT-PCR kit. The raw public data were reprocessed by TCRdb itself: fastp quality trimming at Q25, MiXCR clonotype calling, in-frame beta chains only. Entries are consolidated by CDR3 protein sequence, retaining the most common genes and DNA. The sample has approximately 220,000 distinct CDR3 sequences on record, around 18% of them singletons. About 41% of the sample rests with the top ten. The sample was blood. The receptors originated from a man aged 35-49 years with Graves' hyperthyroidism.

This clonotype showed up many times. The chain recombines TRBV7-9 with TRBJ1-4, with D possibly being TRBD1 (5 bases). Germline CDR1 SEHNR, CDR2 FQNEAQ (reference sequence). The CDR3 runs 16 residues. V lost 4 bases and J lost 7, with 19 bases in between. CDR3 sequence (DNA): TGTGCCAGCAGCTCGCCCACGGGGCCCCGGGGTGAAAAACTGTTTTTT. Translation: CASSSPTGPRGEKLFF.

The CDR3: CSVFDRLTEAFF. The CDR3 nucleotides read TGCAGCGTTTTTGATCGGCTGACTGAAGCTTTCTTT. The rearrangement uses TRBV29-1 and TRBJ1-1; D unclear. CDR3 size: 12 residues. CDR1 SQVTM and CDR2 ANQGSEA come from the germline V gene. V lost 5 bases and J lost 5, with 12 bases in between.

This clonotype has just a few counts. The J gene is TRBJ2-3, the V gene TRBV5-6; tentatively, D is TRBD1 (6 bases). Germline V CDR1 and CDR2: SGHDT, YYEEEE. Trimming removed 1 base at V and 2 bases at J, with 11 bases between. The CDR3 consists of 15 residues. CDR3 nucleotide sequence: TGTGCCAGCAGCTTGCAGGGGCCTCACACAGATACGCAGTATTTT. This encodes CASSLQGPHTDTQYF.

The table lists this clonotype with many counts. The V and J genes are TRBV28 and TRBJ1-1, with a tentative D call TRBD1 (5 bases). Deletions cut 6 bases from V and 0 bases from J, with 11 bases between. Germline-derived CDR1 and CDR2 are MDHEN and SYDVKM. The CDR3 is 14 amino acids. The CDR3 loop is CASSPGQVNTEAFF. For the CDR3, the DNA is TGTGCCAGCAGCCCGGGGCAGGTGAACACTGAAGCTTTCTTT. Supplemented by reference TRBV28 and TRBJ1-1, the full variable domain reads DVKVTQSSRYLVKRTGEKVFLECVQDMDHENMFWYRQDPGLGLRLIYFSYDVKMKEKGDIPEGYSVSREKKERFSLILESASTNQTSMYLCASSPGQVNTEAFFGQGTRLTVV.

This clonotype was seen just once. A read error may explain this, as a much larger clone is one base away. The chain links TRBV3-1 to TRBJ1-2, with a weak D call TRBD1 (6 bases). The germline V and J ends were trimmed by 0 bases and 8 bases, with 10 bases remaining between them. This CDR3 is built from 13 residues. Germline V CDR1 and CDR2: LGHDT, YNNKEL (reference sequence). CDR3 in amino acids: CASSQETGHGYTF. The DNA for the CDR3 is TGTGCCAGCAGCCAAGAAACAGGGCACGGCTACACCTTC.

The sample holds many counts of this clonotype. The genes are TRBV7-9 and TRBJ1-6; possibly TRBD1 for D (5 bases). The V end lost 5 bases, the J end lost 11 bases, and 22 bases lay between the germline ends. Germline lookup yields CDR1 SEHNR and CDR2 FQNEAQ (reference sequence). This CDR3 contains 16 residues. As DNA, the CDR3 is TGTGCCAGCAGCCCGCGAGAATACGGGACGGCGGCACCCCTCCACTTT. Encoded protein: CASSPREYGTAAPLHF. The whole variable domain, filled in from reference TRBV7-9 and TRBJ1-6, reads DTGVSQNPRHKITKRGQNVTFRCDPISEHNRLYWYRQTLGQGPEFLTYFQNEAQLEKSRLLSDRFSAERPKGSFSTLEIQRTEQGDSAMYLCASSPREYGTAAPLHFGNGTRLTVT.

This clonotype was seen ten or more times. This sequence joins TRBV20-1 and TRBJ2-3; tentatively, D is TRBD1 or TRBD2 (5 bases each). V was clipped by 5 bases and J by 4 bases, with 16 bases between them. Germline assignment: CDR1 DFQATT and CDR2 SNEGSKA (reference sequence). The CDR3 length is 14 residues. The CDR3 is CSAWDQTRADTQYF. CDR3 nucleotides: TGCAGTGCTTGGGACCAAACTCGCGCAGATACGCAGTATTTT.

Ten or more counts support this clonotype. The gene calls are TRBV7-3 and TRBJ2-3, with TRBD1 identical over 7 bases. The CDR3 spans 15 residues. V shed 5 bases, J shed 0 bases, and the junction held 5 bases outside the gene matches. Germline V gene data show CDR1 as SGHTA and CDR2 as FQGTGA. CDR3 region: CASSRGQVSTDTQYF. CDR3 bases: TGTGCCAGCAGCCGAGGACAGGTCAGCACAGATACGCAGTATTTT.

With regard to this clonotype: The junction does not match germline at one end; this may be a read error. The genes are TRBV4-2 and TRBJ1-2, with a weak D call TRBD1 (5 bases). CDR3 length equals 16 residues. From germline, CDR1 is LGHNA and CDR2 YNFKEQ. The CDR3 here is CASSQDWGLGGYGCTF. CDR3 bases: TGTGCCAGCAGCCAAGATTGGGGGTTGGGGGGTTATGGCTGCACCTTC.

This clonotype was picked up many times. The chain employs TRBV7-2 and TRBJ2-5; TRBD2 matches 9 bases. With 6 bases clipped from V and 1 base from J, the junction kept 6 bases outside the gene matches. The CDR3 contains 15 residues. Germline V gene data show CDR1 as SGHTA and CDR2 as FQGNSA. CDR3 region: CASRRSGGFQETQYF. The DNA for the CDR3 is TGTGCCAGCAGGAGAAGCGGGGGGTTCCAAGAGACCCAGTACTTC.

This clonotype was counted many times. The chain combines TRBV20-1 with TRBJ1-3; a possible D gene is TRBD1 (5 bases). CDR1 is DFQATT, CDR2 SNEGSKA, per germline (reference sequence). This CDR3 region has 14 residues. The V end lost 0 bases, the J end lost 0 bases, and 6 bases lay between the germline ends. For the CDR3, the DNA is TGCAGTGCTAGAGAGGGGCTCTCTGGAAACACCATATATTTT. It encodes CSAREGLSGNTIYF.

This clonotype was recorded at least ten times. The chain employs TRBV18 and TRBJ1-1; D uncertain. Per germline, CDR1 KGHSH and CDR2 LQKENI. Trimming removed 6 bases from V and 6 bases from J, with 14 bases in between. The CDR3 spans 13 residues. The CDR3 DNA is TGTGCCAGCTCCCCCCCCGGGTCGGCTGAAGCTTTCTTT. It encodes CASSPPGSAEAFF.

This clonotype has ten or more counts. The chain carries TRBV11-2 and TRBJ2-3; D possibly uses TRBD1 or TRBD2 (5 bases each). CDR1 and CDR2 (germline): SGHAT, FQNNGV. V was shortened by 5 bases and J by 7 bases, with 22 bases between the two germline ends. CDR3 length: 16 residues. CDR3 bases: TGTGCCAGCAGCCCCGCCTGGGACGAAAAGGGTCATACGCAGTATTTT. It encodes CASSPAWDEKGHTQYF.

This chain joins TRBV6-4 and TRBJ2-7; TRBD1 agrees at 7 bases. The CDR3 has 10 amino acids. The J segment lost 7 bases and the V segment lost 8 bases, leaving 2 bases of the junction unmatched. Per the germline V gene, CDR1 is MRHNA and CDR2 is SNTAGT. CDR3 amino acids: CASPQGEQYF. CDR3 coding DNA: TGTGCCAGCCCACAGGGGGAGCAGTACTTC.

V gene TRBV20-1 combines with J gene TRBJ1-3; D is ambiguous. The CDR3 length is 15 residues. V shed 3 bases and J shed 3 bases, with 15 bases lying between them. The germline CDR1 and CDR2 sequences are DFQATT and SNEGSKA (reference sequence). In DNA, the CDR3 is TGCAGTGCTAGGATATCCAACATTTATGGAAACACCATATATTTT. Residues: CSARISNIYGNTIYF.

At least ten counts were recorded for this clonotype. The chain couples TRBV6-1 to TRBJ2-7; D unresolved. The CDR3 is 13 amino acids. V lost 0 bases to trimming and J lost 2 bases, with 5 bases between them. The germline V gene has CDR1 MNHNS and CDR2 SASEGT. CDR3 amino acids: CASSEAGTYEQYF. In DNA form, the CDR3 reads TGTGCCAGCAGTGAAGCGGGCACCTACGAGCAGTACTTC.

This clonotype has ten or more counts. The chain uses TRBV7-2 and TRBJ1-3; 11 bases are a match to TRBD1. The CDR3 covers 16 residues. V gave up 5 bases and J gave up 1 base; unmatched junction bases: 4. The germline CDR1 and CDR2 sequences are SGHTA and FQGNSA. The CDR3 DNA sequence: TGTGCCAGCAGCAGGACAGGGGGCGATTCTGGAAACACCATATATTTT. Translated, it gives CASSRTGGDSGNTIYF.

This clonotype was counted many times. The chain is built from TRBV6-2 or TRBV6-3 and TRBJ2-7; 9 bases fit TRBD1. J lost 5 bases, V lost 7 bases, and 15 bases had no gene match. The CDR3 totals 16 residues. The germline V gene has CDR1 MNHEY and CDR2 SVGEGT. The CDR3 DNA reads TGTGCCAGCATCCCAGCCCCGGGACAGGGAATCCACGAGCAGTACTTC. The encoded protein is CASIPAPGQGIHEQYF.

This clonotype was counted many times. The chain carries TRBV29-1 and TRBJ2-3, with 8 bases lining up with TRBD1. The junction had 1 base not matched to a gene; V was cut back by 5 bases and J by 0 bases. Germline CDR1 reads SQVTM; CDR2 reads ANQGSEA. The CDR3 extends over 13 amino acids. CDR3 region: CSVTGGSTDTQYF. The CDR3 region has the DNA TGCAGCGTTACAGGGGGGAGCACAGATACGCAGTATTTT.

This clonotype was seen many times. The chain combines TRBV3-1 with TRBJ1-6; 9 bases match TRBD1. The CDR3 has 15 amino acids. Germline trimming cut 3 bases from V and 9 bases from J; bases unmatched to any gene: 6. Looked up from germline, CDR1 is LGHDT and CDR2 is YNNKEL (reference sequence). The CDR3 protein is CASSQAGTGRSPLHF. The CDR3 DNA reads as TGTGCCAGCAGCCAGGCCGGGACAGGGCGTTCACCCCTCCACTTT.